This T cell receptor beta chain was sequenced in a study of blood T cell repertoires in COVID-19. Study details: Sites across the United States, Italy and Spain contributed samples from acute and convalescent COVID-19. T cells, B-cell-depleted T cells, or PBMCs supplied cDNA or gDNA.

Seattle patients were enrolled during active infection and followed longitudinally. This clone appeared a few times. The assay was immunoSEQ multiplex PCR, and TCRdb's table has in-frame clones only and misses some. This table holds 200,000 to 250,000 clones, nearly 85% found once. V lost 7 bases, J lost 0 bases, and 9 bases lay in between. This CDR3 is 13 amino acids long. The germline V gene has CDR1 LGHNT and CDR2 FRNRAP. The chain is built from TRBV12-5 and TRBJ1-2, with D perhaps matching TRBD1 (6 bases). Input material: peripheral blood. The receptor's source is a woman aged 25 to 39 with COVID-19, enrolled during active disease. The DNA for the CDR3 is TGTGCTAGTGATAGGGGGTCTAACTATGGCTACACCTTC. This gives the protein CASDRGSNYGYTF. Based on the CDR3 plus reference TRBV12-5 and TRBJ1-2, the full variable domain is DARVTQTPRHKVTEMGQEVTMRCQPILGHNTVFWYRQTMMQGLELLAYFRNRAPLDDSGMPKDRFSAEMPDATLATLKIQPSEPRDSAVYFCASDRGSNYGYTFGSGTRLTVV.